This T cell receptor (beta chain) appears in the sequencing data of a study of shared clonotypes between healthy human individuals. Trimming took 2 bases from V and 5 from J, leaving 12 bases between them. The germline CDR1 and CDR2 sequences are MNHEY and SMNVEV (reference sequence). This CDR3 contains 15 residues. Comments on this clone: No antigen is known for it.

The repertoire was sequenced with immunoSEQ multiplex PCR; TCRdb's copy has only in-frame clones and lacks some. The data contain about 670,000 clones, roughly 78% of them singletons. Overall study results and limits: Non-shared clonotypes showed lower generation probabilities than clonotypes common to all four donors. Only blood underwent sampling, and tissue repertoires likely differ. Sequencing depth was a factor that was expected to affect clonotype sharing among donors. It was observed that approximately 5% of naive CD4 clonotypes were shared across several donors.

The sequence was obtained from a woman aged 25 to 39 in good health. The V call is TRBV27, the J call TRBJ2-2, with D perhaps matching TRBD1 or TRBD2 (5 bases each). Sequencing used memory CD4+ T cells sorted from blood. As to subset: CD45RA-negative fraction. The CDR3 here is CASSLRGRGTGELFF. The CDR3 nucleotides read TGTGCCAGCAGTTTAAGGGGACGAGGGACCGGGGAGCTGTTTTTT.